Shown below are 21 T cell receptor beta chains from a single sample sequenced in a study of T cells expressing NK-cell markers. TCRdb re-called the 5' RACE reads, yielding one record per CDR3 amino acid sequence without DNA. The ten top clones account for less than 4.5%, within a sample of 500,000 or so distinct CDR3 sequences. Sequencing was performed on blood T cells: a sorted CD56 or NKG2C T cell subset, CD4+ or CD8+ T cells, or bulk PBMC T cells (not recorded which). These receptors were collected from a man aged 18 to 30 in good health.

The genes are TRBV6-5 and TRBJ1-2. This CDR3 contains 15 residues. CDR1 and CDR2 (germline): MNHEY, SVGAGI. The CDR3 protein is CASTNRVDGPYGYTF.

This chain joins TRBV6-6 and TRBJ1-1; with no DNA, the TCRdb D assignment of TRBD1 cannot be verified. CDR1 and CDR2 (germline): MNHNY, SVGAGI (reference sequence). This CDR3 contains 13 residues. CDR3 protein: CASSYLDRDEAFF.

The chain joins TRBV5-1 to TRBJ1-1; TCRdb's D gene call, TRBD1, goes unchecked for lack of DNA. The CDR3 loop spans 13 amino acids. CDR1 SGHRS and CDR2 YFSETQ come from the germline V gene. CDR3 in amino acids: CASSLRRGAEAFF.

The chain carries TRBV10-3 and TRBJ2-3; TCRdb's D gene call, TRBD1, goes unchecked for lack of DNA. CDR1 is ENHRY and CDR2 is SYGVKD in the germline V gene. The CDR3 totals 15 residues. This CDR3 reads CAIRGAGTSTDTQYF.

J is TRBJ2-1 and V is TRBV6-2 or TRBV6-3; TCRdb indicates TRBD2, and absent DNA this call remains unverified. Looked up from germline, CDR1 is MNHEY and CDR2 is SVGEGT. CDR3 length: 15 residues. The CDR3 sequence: CASRLAGSSYNEQFF.

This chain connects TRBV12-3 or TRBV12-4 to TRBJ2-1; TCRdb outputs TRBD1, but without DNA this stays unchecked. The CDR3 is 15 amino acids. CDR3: CASSLTDPTGNEQFF.

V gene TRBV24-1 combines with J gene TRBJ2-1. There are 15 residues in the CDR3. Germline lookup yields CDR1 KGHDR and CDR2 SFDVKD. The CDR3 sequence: CATSDQAWDTHEQFF.

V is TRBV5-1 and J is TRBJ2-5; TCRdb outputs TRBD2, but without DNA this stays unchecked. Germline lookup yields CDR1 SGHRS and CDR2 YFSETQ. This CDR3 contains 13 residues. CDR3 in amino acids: CASRAGGIETQYF.

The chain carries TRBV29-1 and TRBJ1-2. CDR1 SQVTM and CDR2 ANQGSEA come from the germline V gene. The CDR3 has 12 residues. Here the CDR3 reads CSVEGTDYGYTF. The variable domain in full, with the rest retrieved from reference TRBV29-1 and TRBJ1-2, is SAVISQKPSRDICQRGTSLTIQCQVDSQVTMMFWYRQQPGQSLTLIATANQGSEATYESGFVIDKFPISRPNLTFSTLTVSNMSPEDSSIYLCSVEGTDYGYTFGSGTRLTVV.

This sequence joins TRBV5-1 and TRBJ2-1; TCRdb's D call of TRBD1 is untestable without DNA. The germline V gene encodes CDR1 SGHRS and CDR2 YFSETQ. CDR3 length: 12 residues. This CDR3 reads CASGGSYNEQFF.

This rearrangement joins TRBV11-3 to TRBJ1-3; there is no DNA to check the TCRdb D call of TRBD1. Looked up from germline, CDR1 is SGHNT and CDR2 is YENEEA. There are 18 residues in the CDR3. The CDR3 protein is CASSLFSDLRGSGNTIYF.

CDR3: CASSLGSLPTDTQYF. The chain combines TRBV5-1 with TRBJ2-3. The CDR3 covers 15 residues. CDR1 and CDR2 from the germline V gene are SGHRS and YFSETQ.

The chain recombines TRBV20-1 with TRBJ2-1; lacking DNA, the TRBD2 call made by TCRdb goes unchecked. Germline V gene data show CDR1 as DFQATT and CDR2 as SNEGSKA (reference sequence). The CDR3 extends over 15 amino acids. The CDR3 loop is CSASSGVHSYNEQFF.

CDR3 residues: CACETSSSQETQYF. The chain is built from TRBV30 and TRBJ2-5. Germline CDR1 GTSNPN, CDR2 SVGIG (reference sequence). The CDR3 loop spans 14 amino acids.

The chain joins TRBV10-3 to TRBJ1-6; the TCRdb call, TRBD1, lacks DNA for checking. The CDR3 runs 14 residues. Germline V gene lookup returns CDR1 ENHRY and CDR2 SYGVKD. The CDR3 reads CAISGARENSPLHF.

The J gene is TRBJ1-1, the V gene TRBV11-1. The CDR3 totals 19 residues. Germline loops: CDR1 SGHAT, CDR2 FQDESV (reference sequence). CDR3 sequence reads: CASSLRGLVQEVGWTEAFF.

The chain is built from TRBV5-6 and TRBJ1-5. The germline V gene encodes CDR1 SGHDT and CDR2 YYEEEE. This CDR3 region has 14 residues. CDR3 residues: CASSFSPGNQPQHF.

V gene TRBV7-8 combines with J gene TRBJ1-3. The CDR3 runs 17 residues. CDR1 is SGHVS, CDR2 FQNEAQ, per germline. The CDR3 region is CASSWGIGESSGNTIYF. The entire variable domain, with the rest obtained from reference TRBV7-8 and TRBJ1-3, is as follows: GAGVSQSPRYKVAKRGQDVALRCDPISGHVSLFWYQQALGQGPEFLTYFQNEAQLDKSGLPSDRFFAERPEGSVSTLKIQRTQQEDSAVYLCASSWGIGESSGNTIYFGEGSWLTVV.

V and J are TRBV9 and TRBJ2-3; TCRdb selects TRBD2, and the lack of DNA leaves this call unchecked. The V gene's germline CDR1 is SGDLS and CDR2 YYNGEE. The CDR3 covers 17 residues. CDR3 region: CASSVEVGGRAADTQYF.

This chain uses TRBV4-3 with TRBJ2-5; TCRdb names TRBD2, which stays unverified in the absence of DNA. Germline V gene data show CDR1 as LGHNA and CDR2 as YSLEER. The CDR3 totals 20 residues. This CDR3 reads CASSPTGSPGTSGLMETQYF.

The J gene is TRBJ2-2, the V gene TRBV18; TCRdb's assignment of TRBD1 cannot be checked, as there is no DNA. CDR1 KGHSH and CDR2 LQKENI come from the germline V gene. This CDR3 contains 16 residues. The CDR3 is CASSPGQIANTGELFF.